In its sample, the clone carrying this T cell receptor (beta chain) was seen a few times. Its specificity is unknown. With 3 bases removed from V and 2 bases from J, the gap between germline ends came to 6 bases. CDR3 size: 13 residues. Germline values: CDR1 MNHEY, CDR2 SMNVEV (reference sequence). TCRdb re-analysed the 5' RACE reads in MiXCR, keeping a single row per CDR3 protein. Of 510,000 or so distinct CDR3 sequences detected, around 21% appear once; the ten largest clones hold roughly 13%. This entry belongs to a study of T cells after yellow fever vaccination. Overall study results and limits: The secondary response was weaker but peaked faster, day 5 versus 15. Post-booster samples contained most primary-vaccination clones (approximately 97% CD4, approximately 88% CD8).

This receptor was identified in a young man who received the YFV17D yellow fever vaccine. The sequencing used PBMCs, collected 15 days after the yellow fever booster vaccination. The genes are TRBV27 and TRBJ2-3; TRBD2 is a possible D gene (5 bases). The CDR3 nucleotides are TGTGCCAGCAGTTTGACTAACACAGATACGCAGTATTTT. Encoded protein: CASSLTNTDTQYF.